The rows below give T cell receptor beta chains drawn from one sample of a study of T-cell reconstitution after alpha-beta-depleted transplantation in children. Via MiXCR, TCRdb re-called the PCR reads, giving one row per CDR3 protein. The table has hundreds of thousands of distinct CDR3 sequences, 15% to 20% seen once. Sequencing used PBMCs from the stem cell graft donor, obtained from the stem cell graft. The receptors derive from a human donor who donated a stem cell graft to a child with acute lymphoblastic leukemia. Each CDR3 is given with its conserved first and last residue. The order of the fields is clone size, J gene, D gene, V gene, CDR3 protein, CDR3 DNA. A D gene is named only where the DNA matches it firmly. Not every row has a clone size; where given, it reads once, few, many or a size class.

size: few; J: TRBJ2-1; D: TRBD1; V: TRBV7-7; CDR3: CASTSLGTGKAFKFF; DNA: TGTGCCAGCACTTCTTTGGGGACAGGGAAAGCTTTTAAGTTCTTC
size: many; J: TRBJ1-5; D: -; V: TRBV5-1; CDR3: CASSLGQSNQPQHF; DNA: TGCGCCAGCAGCTTGGGGCAGAGTAATCAGCCCCAGCATTTT
size: few; J: TRBJ1-4; D: -; V: TRBV2; CDR3: CASSLDSGNEKLFF; DNA: TGTGCCAGCAGCTTGGACAGTGGGAATGAAAAACTGTTTTTT
size: -; J: TRBJ2-7; D: -; V: TRBV27; CDR3: CASSLLGQPHEQYF; DNA: TGTGCCAGCAGTTTATTAGGACAGCCCCACGAGCAGTACTTC
size: -; J: TRBJ2-7; D: TRBD2; V: TRBV20-1; CDR3: CSARDLAGVAYEQYF; DNA: TGCAGTGCTAGGGATCTAGCGGGAGTAGCCTACGAGCAGTACTTC
size: -; J: TRBJ2-1; D: -; V: TRBV12-3/TRBV12-4; CDR3: CASSLPGVGDNEQFF; DNA: TGTGCCAGCAGTTTACCAGGGGTTGGGGACAATGAGCAGTTCTTC
size: -; J: TRBJ2-3; D: TRBD2; V: TRBV20-1; CDR3: CSASLLAGVGDTQYF; DNA: TGCAGTGCTAGTCTACTAGCGGGAGTGGGCGATACGCAGTATTTT
size: -; J: TRBJ2-7; D: TRBD2; V: TRBV5-6; CDR3: CASSALAGGPHSYEQYF; DNA: TGTGCCAGCAGCGCGCTAGCGGGAGGCCCTCATTCATACGAGCAGTACTTC
size: many; J: TRBJ2-1; D: TRBD1; V: TRBV5-5; CDR3: CASSWGQSSYNEQFF; DNA: TGTGCCAGCAGCTGGGGACAGAGCTCCTACAATGAGCAGTTCTTC
size: -; J: TRBJ2-2; D: TRBD1; V: TRBV27; CDR3: CASSSFQGAGELFF; DNA: TGTGCCAGCAGCAGTTTCCAGGGGGCCGGGGAGCTGTTTTTT
size: -; J: TRBJ1-3; D: TRBD1; V: TRBV5-1; CDR3: CASRTGTGGNTIYF; DNA: TGCGCCAGCAGGACCGGGACAGGGGGAAACACCATATATTTT
size: -; J: TRBJ1-1; D: TRBD1; V: TRBV2; CDR3: CASSEFSGQVNTEAFF; DNA: TGTGCCAGCAGTGAATTTTCGGGACAGGTGAACACTGAAGCTTTCTTT
size: -; J: TRBJ1-5; D: TRBD1; V: TRBV5-1; CDR3: CASSPWDRDDQPQHF; DNA: TGCGCCAGCAGCCCCTGGGACAGGGACGATCAGCCCCAGCATTTT
size: many; J: TRBJ2-7; D: TRBD2; V: TRBV20-1; CDR3: CSARDSLARRGSYEQYF; DNA: TGCAGTGCTAGAGATTCACTAGCGAGACGTGGATCCTACGAGCAGTACTTC
size: -; J: TRBJ2-5; D: -; V: TRBV21-1; CDR3: CASRTQTHKKETQYF; DNA: TGTGCCAGCAGGACCCAGACCCACAAAAAGGAGACCCAGTACTTC
size: few; J: TRBJ2-7; D: -; V: TRBV29-1; CDR3: CSVEDRVQTSYEQYF; DNA: TGCAGCGTTGAAGATCGAGTACAGACTAGTTACGAGCAGTACTTC